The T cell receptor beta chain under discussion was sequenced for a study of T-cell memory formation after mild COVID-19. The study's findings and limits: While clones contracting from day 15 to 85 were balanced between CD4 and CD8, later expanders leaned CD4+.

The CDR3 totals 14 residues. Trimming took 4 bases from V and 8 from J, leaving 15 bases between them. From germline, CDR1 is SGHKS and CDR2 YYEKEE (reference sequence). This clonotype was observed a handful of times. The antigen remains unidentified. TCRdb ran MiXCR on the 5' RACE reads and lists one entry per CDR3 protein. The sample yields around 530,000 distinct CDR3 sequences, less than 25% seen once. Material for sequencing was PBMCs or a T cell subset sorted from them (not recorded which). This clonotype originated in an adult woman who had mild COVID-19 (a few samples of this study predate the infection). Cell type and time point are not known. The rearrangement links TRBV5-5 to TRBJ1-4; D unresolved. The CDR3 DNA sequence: TGTGCCAGCAGCCCCGGAGCGGGGTTGGAAAAACTGTTTTTT. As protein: CASSPGAGLEKLFF.